This T cell receptor (beta chain) is from a study of blood T cell repertoires in COVID-19. Study-level information: Both acute and convalescent COVID-19 samples were obtained from the United States, Italy and Spain. PBMCs, B-cell-depleted T cells, or T cells were the source of the cDNA or gDNA that made up the material.

The method was immunoSEQ multiplex PCR; TCRdb's version includes in-frame clones alone and lacks a portion of them. This table holds 200,000 to 300,000 clones, approximately 90% found once. With respect to this clone: The same CDR3 also results from other DNA sequences found in this sample.

The CDR3 runs 13 residues. Germline CDR1 is SGHDT and CDR2 is YYEEEE. Trimming cost V 10 bases and J 2 bases; bases outside gene matches: 9. This receptor was obtained from a woman between 35 and 50 years old who had recovered from COVID-19. The sequenced sample consisted of peripheral blood. The chain is built from TRBV5-6 and TRBJ2-7; 7 bases fit TRBD1. CDR3 sequence reads: CAGGQAGAYEQYF. CDR3 nucleotide sequence: TGTGCCGGCGGACAGGCTGGCGCCTACGAGCAGTACTTC.